The 14 T cell receptor beta chains given below trace back to one sample, sequenced in a study of T cells in Graves' hyperthyroidism and ophthalmopathy. Amplification of TCR beta CDR3 regions was performed using RNA transcripts as template. The study used the HTBI primer set for a first-round RT-PCR of the TCR CDR3. TCRdb analysed the multiplex PCR reads with MiXCR anew, one entry per CDR3 protein. The sample contains 550,000 to 800,000 distinct CDR3 sequences, roughly a sixth of which appear only once. What was sequenced was blood. These receptors were taken from a man aged 45-60 years with Graves' hyperthyroidism.

This clonotype was seen repeatedly, ten times or more. The chain carries TRBV27 and TRBJ2-7; 8 nucleotides line up with TRBD2. Germline V gene data show CDR1 as MNHEY and CDR2 as SMNVEV (reference sequence). The CDR3 is 15 residues long. Trimming cost V 7 bases and J 0 bases; bases outside gene matches: 8. CDR3 nucleotide sequence: TGTGCCAGCACCACCTCGGGGGGGAGCTCCTACGAGCAGTACTTC. It is translated as CASTTSGGSSYEQYF.

This clonotype was counted at least ten times. The chain is built from TRBV9 and TRBJ1-5; D not resolved. This CDR3 spans 15 amino acids. Trimming took off 5 bases at V and 0 bases at J, with 12 bases between the two ends. Germline values: CDR1 SGDLS, CDR2 YYNGEE. As DNA, the CDR3 is TGTGCCAGCAGTGTCGGCGGAAATAGCAATCAGCCCCAGCATTTT. It is translated as CASSVGGNSNQPQHF.

This clonotype appeared many times. The rearrangement joins TRBV2 to TRBJ1-5; the match to TRBD1 covers 8 bases. J gave up 4 bases and V 5 bases, and 4 bases lay outside the gene matches. The length of the CDR3 is 14 residues. The V gene's germline CDR1 is SNHLY and CDR2 FYNNEI. CDR3: CASSTRQGNQPQHF. The CDR3 DNA reads as TGTGCCAGCAGTACTAGACAGGGGAATCAGCCCCAGCATTTT.

In its sample, this clonotype was seen many times. This sequence joins TRBV11-3 and TRBJ2-1; 11 nucleotides line up with TRBD1. The CDR3 is 17 residues long. Germline assignment: CDR1 SGHNT and CDR2 YENEEA. The trim removed 5 bases at V and 5 bases at J, leaving 11 bases unmatched. Here the CDR3 DNA reads TGTGCCAGCAGCGCCGGACAGGGGGCAAACCCCAACAATGAGCAGTTCTTC. The encoded protein is CASSAGQGANPNNEQFF.

This chain uses TRBV19 with TRBJ1-1, with D possibly TRBD1 on 6 matching bases. This CDR3 spans 16 amino acids. V lost 5 bases and J lost 4, with 20 bases in between. Germline CDR1 reads LNHDA; CDR2 reads SQIVND (reference sequence). In DNA form, the CDR3 reads TGTGCCAGTAGTCAGAACGCACAGGGAAGGGCCACTGAAGCTTTCTTT. This codes for CASSQNAQGRATEAFF.

The chain recombines TRBV6-1 with TRBJ2-6; D ambiguous. V was pared by 4 bases and J by 0 bases, with 4 bases between. Germline V gene lookup returns CDR1 MNHNS and CDR2 SASEGT. CDR3 length: 14 residues. As DNA, the CDR3 is TGTGCCAGCAGTGTTATCTCTGGGGCCAACGTCCTGACTTTC. It specifies CASSVISGANVLTF.

This clonotype was counted ten times or more. This rearrangement joins TRBV27 to TRBJ2-3; TRBD1 matches 9 bases. With V trimmed by 4 bases and J by 7 bases, 9 bases remained unmatched. CDR3 length: 15 amino acids. Per the germline V gene, CDR1 is MNHEY and CDR2 is SMNVEV (reference sequence). The CDR3 DNA reads as TGTGCCAGCAGTTACACAGGGGGCGACGAGAATACGCAGTATTTT. This gives the protein CASSYTGGDENTQYF.

This clonotype has more than one count but fewer than ten. One junction end does not reproduce the germline sequence, and a read error may be involved. The chain joins TRBV7-3 to TRBJ2-2; 8 bases line up with TRBD2. The CDR3 runs 17 residues. Germline loops: CDR1 SGHTA, CDR2 FQGTGA. The CDR3 region is CASGLMGSGTNTGELFF. Here the CDR3 DNA reads TGTGCCAGCGGCTTAATGGGTAGCGGGACAAACACCGGGGAGCTGTTTTTT.

This clonotype was detected ten times or more. The V call is TRBV30, the J call TRBJ2-7; D might be TRBD1 (6 bases). CDR1 GTSNPN and CDR2 SVGIG come from the germline V gene (reference sequence). The CDR3 loop spans 13 amino acids. Trimming shortened V by 3 bases and J by 8 bases, and 17 bases separated the two germline ends. The CDR3 region is CAWRDSLPAQQYF. The CDR3 nucleotides read TGTGCCTGGAGGGACAGCCTACCCGCCCAGCAGTACTTC.

The chain couples TRBV9 to TRBJ2-5; D remains unclear. There are 13 residues in the CDR3. The V gene lost 3 bases and the J gene lost 6 bases, with 12 bases spanning the gap. CDR1 and CDR2 from the germline V gene are SGDLS and YYNGEE. CDR3 sequence: CASSGASHKTQYF. The CDR3 nucleotides are TGTGCCAGCAGCGGGGCGAGTCATAAGACCCAGTACTTC.

This clonotype was detected a few times. V usage is TRBV7-6 and J usage is TRBJ2-7; TRBD1 is a possible D gene (6 bases). This CDR3 is 16 amino acids long. Germline CDR1 is SGHVS and CDR2 is FNYEAQ. The V gene lost 5 bases and the J gene lost 6 bases, with 23 bases spanning the gap. The CDR3 loop reads CASSPSLYRQAGEQYF. CDR3 sequence (DNA): TGTGCCAGCAGCCCATCCCTCTACCGACAGGCTGGCGAGCAGTACTTC.

This clonotype was found many times. The rearrangement uses TRBV18 and TRBJ2-1; 9 nucleotides align to TRBD1. The CDR3 has 13 residues. The V gene's germline CDR1 is KGHSH and CDR2 LQKENI. J was trimmed by 9 bases and V by 3 bases; bases with no gene match: 3. The DNA for the CDR3 is TGTGCCAGCTCACCTGGACAGGGGACTGAGCAGTTCTTC. Its translation is CASSPGQGTEQFF.

This clonotype has a count of ten or more. The CDR3 reads CASSLTRISNTEAFF. DNA of the CDR3: TGTGCCAGCAGTTTAACCCGCATATCTAACACTGAAGCTTTCTTT. This chain links TRBV28 with TRBJ1-1; D unresolved. V dropped 2 bases and J dropped 2 bases, with 12 bases sitting between them. Germline CDR1 reads MDHEN; CDR2 reads SYDVKM. The CDR3 covers 15 residues.

In this sample, this clonotype turned up many times. The V gene is TRBV28, the J gene TRBJ1-4; the D is unclear. CDR3 size: 14 residues. Germline V gene data show CDR1 as MDHEN and CDR2 as SYDVKM. Trimming removed 3 bases from V and 1 base from J, with 6 bases in between. The CDR3, as DNA: TGTGCCAGCAGTTTTTCGGAAACTAATGAAAAACTGTTTTTT. This gives the protein CASSFSETNEKLFF.